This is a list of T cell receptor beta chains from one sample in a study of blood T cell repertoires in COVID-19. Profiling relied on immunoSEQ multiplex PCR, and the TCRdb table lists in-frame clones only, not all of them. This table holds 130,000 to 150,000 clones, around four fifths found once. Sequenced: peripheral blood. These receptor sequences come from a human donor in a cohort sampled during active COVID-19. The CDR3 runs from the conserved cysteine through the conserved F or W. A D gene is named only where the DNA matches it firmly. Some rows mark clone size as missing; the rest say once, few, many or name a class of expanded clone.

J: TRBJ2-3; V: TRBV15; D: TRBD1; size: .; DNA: TGTGCCACCAGCCTAAGGACAGGTGGTAGAGATACGCAGTATTTT; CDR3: CATSLRTGGRDTQYF
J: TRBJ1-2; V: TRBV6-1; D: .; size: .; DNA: TGTGCCAGCAGTGAACGGGGGGCCGGCTATGGCTACACCTTC; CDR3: CASSERGAGYGYTF
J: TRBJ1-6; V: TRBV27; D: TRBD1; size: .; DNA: TGTGCCAGCAGTTTATCGGCACAGGGGGCATCCTATAATTCACCCCTCCACTTT; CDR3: CASSLSAQGASYNSPLHF
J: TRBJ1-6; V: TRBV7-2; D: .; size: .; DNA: TGTGCCAGCAGCTTAGTACAGAGTAATTCACCCCTCCACTTT; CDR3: CASSLVQSNSPLHF
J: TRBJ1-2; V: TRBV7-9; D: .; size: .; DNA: TGTGCCAGCAGCCTCGGGGAGAACTATGGCTACACCTTC; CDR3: CASSLGENYGYTF
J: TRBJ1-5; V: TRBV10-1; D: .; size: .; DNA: TGCGCCAGCAGTGACCCCATAACTTTCAGGAATCAGCCCCAGCATTTT; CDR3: CASSDPITFRNQPQHF
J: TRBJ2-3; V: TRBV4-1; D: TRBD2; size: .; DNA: TGCGCCAGCAGCCAAGATAAGACGGGGGGGAGGGCAGATACGCAGTATTTT; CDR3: CASSQDKTGGRADTQYF
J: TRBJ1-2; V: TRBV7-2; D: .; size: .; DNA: TGTGCCAGCAGCTTAGGCAGGGCGGAAGGCTACACCTTC; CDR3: CASSLGRAEGYTF
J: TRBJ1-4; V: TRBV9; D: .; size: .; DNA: TGTGCCAGCAGCCCCAGGGTGGCAGGGTCGGGTGAAAAACTGTTTTTT; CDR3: CASSPRVAGSGEKLFF
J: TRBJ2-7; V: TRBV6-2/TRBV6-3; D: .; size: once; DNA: TGTGCCAGCAGTCCCCGCTCCTACGAGCAGTACTTC; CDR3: CASSPRSYEQYF
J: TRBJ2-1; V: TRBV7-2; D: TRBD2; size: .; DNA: TGTGCCAGCAGCTTCCCCGGGGGGGTTTATGAGCAGTTCTTC; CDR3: CASSFPGGVYEQFF
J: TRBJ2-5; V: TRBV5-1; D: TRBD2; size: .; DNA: TGCGCCAGCAGCCAGGGACTAGCGGGGGGGCGGCAACAAGAGACCCAGTACTTC; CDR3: CASSQGLAGGRQQETQYF
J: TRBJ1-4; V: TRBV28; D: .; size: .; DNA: TGTGCCAGCAGTATCTCCGGGACTTCGTATGAAAAACTGTTTTTT; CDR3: CASSISGTSYEKLFF
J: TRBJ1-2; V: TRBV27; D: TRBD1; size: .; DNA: TGTGCCAGCAGTCTCCGACAGGGGGCGGGGGGCTACACCTTC; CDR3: CASSLRQGAGGYTF
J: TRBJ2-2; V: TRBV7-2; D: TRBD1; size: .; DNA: TGTGCCAGCAGCTCTGATCCACGACAGGGGACCACCGGGGAGCTGTTTTTT; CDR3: CASSSDPRQGTTGELFF
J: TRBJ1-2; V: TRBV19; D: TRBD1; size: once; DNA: TGTGCCAGTAGTATCCGAGCCGGGACAGCTTTTAACTATGGCTACACCTTC; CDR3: CASSIRAGTAFNYGYTF
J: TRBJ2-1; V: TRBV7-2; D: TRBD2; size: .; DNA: TGTGCCAGCAGCCCCCCGGGAGGTTCCTCCTACAATGAGCAGTTCTTC; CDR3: CASSPPGGSSYNEQFF
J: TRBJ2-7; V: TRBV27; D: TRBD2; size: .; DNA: TGTGCCAGCACTATTCGACTAGCGGGGGCCTACGAGCAGTACTTC; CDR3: CASTIRLAGAYEQYF
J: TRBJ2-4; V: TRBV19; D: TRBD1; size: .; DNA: TGTGCCAGTAGTATTTCAGGGGGTATTACCAAAAACATTCAGTACTTC; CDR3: CASSISGGITKNIQYF
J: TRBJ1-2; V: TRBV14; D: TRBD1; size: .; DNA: TGTGCCAGCAGCCCGCCGGGAGGGGGCTTCTATGGCTACACCTTC; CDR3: CASSPPGGGFYGYTF
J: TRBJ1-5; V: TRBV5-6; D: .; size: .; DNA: TGTGCCAGCAGCCTAGGACAGTACAATCAGCCCCAGCATTTT; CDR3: CASSLGQYNQPQHF
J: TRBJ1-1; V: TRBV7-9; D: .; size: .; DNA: TGTGCCAGCACCCCAGGTACGTTGAACACTGAAGCTTTCTTT; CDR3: CASTPGTLNTEAFF
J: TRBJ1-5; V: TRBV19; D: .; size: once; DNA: TGTGCCAGTAGGAGGGAACCAAATCAGCCCCAGCATTTT; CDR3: CASRREPNQPQHF
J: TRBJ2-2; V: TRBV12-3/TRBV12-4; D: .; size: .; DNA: TGTGCCAGCAGCCCCGACACCGGGGAGCTGTTTTTT; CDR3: CASSPDTGELFF
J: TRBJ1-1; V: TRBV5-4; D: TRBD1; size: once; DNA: TGTGCCAGCAGCCGGTATCGACAGGGGGCAGCTGAAGCTTTCTTT; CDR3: CASSRYRQGAAEAFF
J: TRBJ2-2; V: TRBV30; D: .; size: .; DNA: TGTGCCTGGAGTGTAGGAGACGCGAACACCGGGGAGCTGTTTTTT; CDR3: CAWSVGDANTGELFF
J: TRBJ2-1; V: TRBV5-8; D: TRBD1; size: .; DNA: TGTGCCAGCAGCTCGACAGGGCTGTCCTACAATGAGCAGTTCTTC; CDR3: CASSSTGLSYNEQFF
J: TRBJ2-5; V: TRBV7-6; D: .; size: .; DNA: TGTGCCAGCAGCTTAGAACACAGCTTGTACTTC; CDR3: CASSLEHSLYF
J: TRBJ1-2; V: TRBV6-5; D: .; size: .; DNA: TGTGCCAGCAGTCTAATACTGCACACCTTC; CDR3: CASSLILHTF
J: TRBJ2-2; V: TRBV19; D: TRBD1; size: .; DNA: TGTGCCAGTCGCCGGGACAGTTGGAACACCGGGGAGCTGTTTTTT; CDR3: CASRRDSWNTGELFF
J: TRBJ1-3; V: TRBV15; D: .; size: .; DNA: TGTGCCACCAGCCTACCTGGTATGTTTGGAAACACCATATATTTT; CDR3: CATSLPGMFGNTIYF